This is a list of T cell receptor beta chains from one sample in a study of Ad26.COV2.S vaccination and SARS-CoV-2 variants. Here immunoSEQ multiplex PCR was the method, and the copy in TCRdb shows in-frame clones only, minus some. Among some 340,000 clones listed, about 82% were seen once. This material consisted of peripheral blood, taken in a trial of Ad26.COV2.S vaccine versus placebo. The receptor set was obtained from a person aged 18-60 years who received the Ad26.COV2.S COVID-19 vaccine or a placebo. CDR3s include the opening cysteine and the closing phenylalanine or tryptophan. The D gene is left open where the match is weak. Clone size appears in some rows only: once, few, many, or a class for an expanded clone.

j_call | v_call | clone_size | d_call | cdr3_aa | cdr3_nt
TRBJ1-2 | TRBV6-1 | - | - | CASSEDVGSGYTF | TGTGCCAGCAGTGAAGATGTGGGGAGTGGCTACACCTTC
TRBJ2-2 | TRBV19 | few | - | CASSTQGNTGELFF | TGTGCCAGTAGTACGCAGGGGAACACCGGGGAGCTGTTTTTT
TRBJ2-7 | TRBV28 | - | - | CASSLGAEQYF | TGTGCCAGCAGTTTAGGGGCTGAGCAGTACTTC
TRBJ1-2 | TRBV6-5 | - | - | CASSYVSNYGYTF | TGTGCCAGCAGTTATGTCTCTAACTATGGCTACACCTTC
TRBJ2-7 | TRBV10-3 | - | - | CAISGGSSYEQYF | TGTGCCATCAGTGGTGGGAGTTCCTACGAGCAGTACTTC
TRBJ2-2 | TRBV2 | - | - | CASSKWARSTGELFF | TGTGCCAGCAGTAAGTGGGCCAGGAGCACCGGGGAGCTGTTTTTT
TRBJ2-1 | TRBV5-5 | - | - | CASSPRAPSYNEQFF | TGTGCCAGCAGCCCCCGCGCCCCCTCCTACAATGAGCAGTTCTTC
TRBJ2-7 | TRBV7-9 | - | - | CASSFTRSSYEQYF | TGTGCCAGCAGCTTCACTAGGAGCTCCTACGAGCAGTACTTC
TRBJ2-1 | TRBV19 | many | TRBD2 | CASSIDGGGSYNEQFF | TGTGCCAGTAGTATAGACGGCGGGGGCTCCTACAATGAGCAGTTCTTC
TRBJ2-1 | TRBV3-1/TRBV3-2 | few | - | CASSLYNEQFF | TGTGCCAGCAGCCTGTACAATGAGCAGTTCTTC
TRBJ1-2 | TRBV2 | once | - | CASSARQPHGGYTF | TGTGCCAGCAGTGCGAGGCAACCCCACGGTGGCTACACCTTC
TRBJ2-2 | TRBV3-1/TRBV3-2 | - | - | CASSQVRAGELFF | TGTGCCAGCAGCCAAGTAAGGGCCGGGGAGCTGTTTTTT
TRBJ2-7 | TRBV12-3/TRBV12-4 | - | - | CASSYRQAYEQYF | TGTGCCAGCAGCTATAGACAGGCCTACGAGCAGTACTTC
TRBJ2-7 | TRBV11-2 | once | TRBD2 | CASSLDFSGGAYEQYF | TGTGCCAGCAGCTTAGATTTCAGCGGGGGGGCCTACGAGCAGTACTTC
TRBJ1-1 | TRBV28 | - | - | CASSLSLTRVEAFF | TGTGCCAGCAGTTTATCTCTAACGAGGGTTGAGGCTTTCTTT
TRBJ1-1 | TRBV5-1 | - | - | CASSFGRGDTEAFF | TGCGCCAGCAGCTTTGGACGTGGTGACACTGAAGCTTTCTTT
TRBJ2-7 | TRBV6-5 | - | - | CASRGDSYEQYF | TGTGCCAGCAGGGGGGACTCCTACGAGCAGTACTTC
TRBJ2-2 | TRBV5-1 | - | TRBD1 | CASSWKTGGITGELFF | TGCGCCAGCAGCTGGAAGACAGGGGGTATCACCGGGGAGCTGTTTTTT
TRBJ2-7 | TRBV18 | - | TRBD1 | CASSTGQNRYEQYF | TGTGCCAGCTCCACGGGACAGAATAGATACGAGCAGTACTTC
TRBJ1-1 | TRBV25-1 | - | - | CASSESRGMNTEAFF | TGTGCCAGCAGTGAATCAAGGGGGATGAACACTGAAGCTTTCTTT
TRBJ1-2 | TRBV15 | few | TRBD1 | CATSNEVGGGGYTF | TGTGCCACCAGCAACGAAGTAGGGGGCGGTGGCTACACCTTC
TRBJ2-3 | TRBV7-2 | - | - | CASSFPSTDTQYF | TGTGCCAGCAGCTTTCCCAGCACAGATACGCAGTATTTT
TRBJ1-1 | TRBV6-5 | - | - | CASSLSINTEAFF | TGTGCCAGCAGTCTAAGTATCAACACTGAAGCTTTCTTT
TRBJ2-3 | TRBV18 | - | TRBD2 | CASSPPPASGGPDTQYF | TGTGCCAGCTCACCCCCCCCGGCTAGCGGGGGACCAGATACGCAGTATTTT
TRBJ1-1 | TRBV19 | - | - | CASTHYPAFF | TGTGCCAGTACCCATTACCCCGCTTTCTTT
TRBJ1-4 | TRBV5-1 | - | - | CASSPNNEKLFF | TGCGCCAGCAGCCCTAATAATGAAAAACTGTTTTTT
TRBJ2-3 | TRBV9 | - | - | CASSPDTDTQYF | TGTGCCAGCAGCCCTGACACAGATACGCAGTATTTT
TRBJ2-1 | TRBV4-1 | - | - | CASSAYNEQFF | TGCGCCAGCAGCGCGTACAATGAGCAGTTCTTC
TRBJ1-5 | TRBV7-9 | - | - | CASSLAQDKTQHF | TGTGCCAGCAGCTTAGCGCAAGACAAGACCCAGCATTTT
TRBJ2-3 | TRBV6-5 | - | TRBD1 | CASRVTGTDTQYF | TGTGCCAGCAGGGTGACAGGGACAGATACGCAGTATTTT
TRBJ2-7 | TRBV3-1/TRBV3-2 | - | TRBD2 | CASSPRGVAGRHEQYF | TGTGCCAGCAGCCCTAGGGGGGTAGCGGGGCGCCACGAGCAGTACTTC
TRBJ1-2 | TRBV28 | - | - | CASSSDLRGYGYTF | TGTGCCAGCAGTTCGGACCTTCGGGGCTATGGCTACACCTTC
TRBJ1-1 | TRBV19 | - | - | CASSIGGANTEAFF | TGTGCCAGTAGTATCGGGGGGGCGAACACTGAAGCTTTCTTT
TRBJ1-1 | TRBV7-9 | once | - | CASSLHAQSEAFF | TGTGCCAGCAGCCTTCATGCCCAGTCTGAAGCTTTCTTT
TRBJ2-5 | TRBV4-2 | few | TRBD1 | CASSHTGEETQYF | TGTGCCAGCAGCCATACAGGGGAGGAGACCCAGTACTTC
TRBJ1-4 | TRBV4-1 | - | - | CASSRGHRETNEKLFF | TGCGCCAGCAGCCGCGGGCACAGGGAAACTAATGAAAAACTGTTTTTT
TRBJ2-5 | TRBV2 | - | TRBD1 | CACWGGTGQGQGETQYF | TGTGCCTGCTGGGGGGGTACCGGACAGGGACAGGGGGAGACCCAGTACTTC